These 10 T cell receptor beta chains came from one sample sequenced in a study of cytomegalovirus exposure and HLA in healthy donors. The PCR contained 60 Vbeta and 13 Jbeta primers. The data were produced by immunoSEQ multiplex PCR, yet TCRdb's version contains in-frame clones alone and is incomplete. The table records fewer than 95,000 clones, around 78% of them present only once. Sequenced input: PBMCs. These receptors originate from a man aged 25 to 40 in good health and CMV-seronegative.

For this clone: The junction does not match germline at one end; this may be a read error. The V gene is TRBV10-3, the J gene TRBJ1-1; D gene unclear. The CDR3 loop spans 12 amino acids. Germline CDR1 ENHRY, CDR2 SYGVKD. This chain's CDR3 is CASSRGRAEAFF. The CDR3 DNA sequence: TGTGCCAGCAGTCGAGGTCGCGCTGAAGCTTTCTTT.

The genes are TRBV11-2 and TRBJ2-3; 8 nucleotides line up with TRBD2. The CDR3 loop spans 16 amino acids. Looked up from germline, CDR1 is SGHAT and CDR2 is FQNNGV. Trimming at V came to 5 bases and at J to 4 bases, leaving 11 bases not matched to a gene. In DNA, the CDR3 is TGTGCCAGCAGCACGCATTCAAGCGGGAGTGCAGATACGCAGTATTTT. Its protein product is CASSTHSSGSADTQYF.

The V gene is TRBV7-9, the J gene TRBJ1-5, with D possibly being TRBD1 (5 bases). The V and J ends lost 0 bases and 8 bases respectively, with 17 bases between them. CDR3 size: 16 residues. Germline lookup yields CDR1 SEHNR and CDR2 FQNEAQ (reference sequence). The CDR3 here is CASSLAQGRLEEPQHF. The CDR3 region has the DNA TGTGCCAGCAGCTTAGCGCAGGGCCGCCTCGAAGAGCCCCAGCATTTT.

This clone has more than one count but fewer than ten. The J gene is TRBJ2-7, the V gene TRBV10-3; no definite D call. The CDR3 is 13 residues long. The V end was cut by 3 bases, the J end by 4 bases, with 10 bases between. Germline CDR1 and CDR2: ENHRY and SYGVKD. The CDR3 nucleotides read TGTGCCATCAGTGACCGGTATCGTTACGAGCAGTACTTC. This translates into CAISDRYRYEQYF.

This chain uses TRBV11-2 with TRBJ1-4; 9 nucleotides line up with TRBD1. The V segment lost 5 bases and the J segment 10 bases; nucleotides outside the gene matches: 8. The CDR3 is 14 amino acids. Germline values: CDR1 SGHAT, CDR2 FQNNGV. CDR3 nucleotides: TGTGCCAGCAGCCGAGACAGGGGGGGAGGAAAACTGTTTTTT. It specifies CASSRDRGGGKLFF.

The V and J genes are TRBV5-4 and TRBJ1-2; D is perhaps TRBD1 (5 bases). Trimming pared 4 bases from V and 4 bases from J, leaving 14 bases between. The CDR3 length is 14 residues. Germline V gives CDR1 SGHNT, CDR2 YYREEE (reference sequence). The CDR3 loop is CASSAGGGGYGYTF. CDR3 sequence (DNA): TGTGCCAGCAGCGCTGGGGGGGGTGGCTATGGCTACACCTTC.

This rearrangement joins TRBV7-3 to TRBJ2-3, with no clear D. This CDR3 comprises 15 residues. Trimming left V 1 base short and J 2 bases short, with 10 bases between. The V gene's germline CDR1 is SGHTA and CDR2 FQGTGA. The CDR3 region is CASSLKSGSTDTQYF. The CDR3 nucleotides are TGTGCCAGCAGCTTAAAATCCGGTTCCACAGATACGCAGTATTTT. Using reference TRBV7-3 and TRBJ2-3 for the parts outside the CDR3, the full variable domain is GAGVSQTPSNKVTEKGKYVELRCDPISGHTALYWYRQSLGQGPEFLIYFQGTGAADDSGLPNDRFFAVRPEGSVSTLKIQRTERGDSAVYLCASSLKSGSTDTQYFGPGTRLTVL.

The CDR3 DNA follows: TGTGCCAGCAGCACCCCAGGGCTCACTGAAGCTTTCTTT. Residues: CASSTPGLTEAFF. The chain is built from TRBV5-6 and TRBJ1-1, with TRBD1 as a possible D gene (5 bases). The CDR3 extends over 13 amino acids. Germline lookup yields CDR1 SGHDT and CDR2 YYEEEE. Trimming shortened V by 4 bases and J by 4 bases, and 11 bases separated the two germline ends.

The chain couples TRBV5-6 to TRBJ1-5; D is perhaps TRBD1 (5 bases). Germline V lookup: CDR1 SGHDT, CDR2 YYEEEE. With 2 bases removed from V and 2 bases from J, the gap between germline ends came to 11 bases. This CDR3 has 15 amino acids. CDR3 loop: CASSFNGGGNQPQHF. The DNA of the CDR3 is TGTGCCAGCAGCTTCAACGGGGGAGGCAATCAGCCCCAGCATTTT. The full variable domain, with the rest looked up from reference TRBV5-6 and TRBJ1-5, is DAGVTQSPTHLIKTRGQQVTLRCSPKSGHDTVSWYQQALGQGPQFIFQYYEEEERQRGNFPDRFSGHQFPNYSSELNVNALLLGDSALYLCASSFNGGGNQPQHFGDGTRLSIL.

The chain uses TRBV7-2 and TRBJ2-3, with D perhaps matching TRBD2 (6 bases). V was clipped by 1 base and J by 2 bases, with 10 bases between them. In germline, CDR1 is SGHTA, CDR2 FQGNSA. The CDR3 runs to 15 residues. CDR3 DNA: TGTGCCAGCAGCTTAGTACCTAGCGTCACAGATACGCAGTATTTT. It encodes CASSLVPSVTDTQYF.